The 32 T cell receptor beta chains reported below all come from one sample, sequenced in a study of cytomegalovirus exposure and HLA in healthy donors. This table comes from immunoSEQ multiplex PCR, and its TCRdb copy is limited to in-frame clones, with some not included. The repertoire consists of some 140,000 clones, with 84% occurring once and the leading ten covering 1.4%. The sample comprised PBMCs. These receptors all stem from a woman aged 25 to 39 in good health and CMV-seronegative.

The chain recombines TRBV7-9 with TRBJ2-2; 8 nucleotides align to TRBD1. The V and J ends lost 5 bases and 6 bases, in that order; junction bases with no gene match: 5. In germline, CDR1 is SEHNR, CDR2 FQNEAQ (reference sequence). The CDR3 contains 14 residues. The CDR3 DNA reads as TGTGCCAGCAGCAAACGACAGGGGCCCGGGGAGCTGTTTTTT. It translates to CASSKRQGPGELFF.

This sequence joins TRBV19 and TRBJ2-2; no definite D call. Trimming stripped 4 bases from V and 1 base from J, with 4 bases between. The CDR3 consists of 13 residues. Germline V CDR1 and CDR2: LNHDA, SQIVND (reference sequence). CDR3 residues: CASSTGNTGELFF. Written as DNA, the CDR3 is TGTGCCAGTAGTACAGGGAACACCGGGGAGCTGTTTTTT.

The chain combines TRBV23-1 with TRBJ1-1; possibly TRBD1 for D (6 bases). TRBV23-1 is filed as an ORF, its function uncertain. The CDR3 is 11 residues long. V was trimmed by 9 bases and J by 5 bases, leaving 10 bases between them. The DNA for the CDR3 is TGCGCCAGGCGGACAGAAACTGAAGCTTTCTTT. Translated, it gives CARRTETEAFF.

The genes are TRBV10-3 and TRBJ2-1, with a weak D call TRBD2 (6 bases). Germline-derived CDR1 and CDR2 are ENHRY and SYGVKD. The CDR3 contains 14 residues. The ends were cut back, 4 bases at V and 8 bases at J, with 15 bases in the middle. CDR3 sequence (DNA): TGTGCCATCAGTGTGGCGGGACCGAGCCATGAGCAGTTCTTC. It translates to CAISVAGPSHEQFF.

The chain employs TRBV9 and TRBJ1-2; perhaps TRBD1 as D (5 bases). V was pared by 4 bases and J by 0 bases, with 13 bases between. This CDR3 is built from 15 residues. Germline assignment: CDR1 SGDLS and CDR2 YYNGEE. CDR3 residues: CASSMDIGSNYGYTF. CDR3 DNA: TGTGCCAGCAGCATGGACATAGGATCTAACTATGGCTACACCTTC.

The rearrangement links TRBV4-3 to TRBJ2-3, with unresolved D. V shed 0 bases and J shed 3 bases, with 4 bases lying between them. Germline V lookup: CDR1 LGHNA, CDR2 YSLEER. The CDR3 runs to 13 residues. The CDR3, as DNA: TGCGCCAGCAGCCAAGATATAACAGATACGCAGTATTTT. Translation: CASSQDITDTQYF.

The rearrangement joins TRBV19 to TRBJ2-5; 10 bases align to TRBD2. From germline, CDR1 is LNHDA and CDR2 SQIVND (reference sequence). J lost 3 bases, V lost 5 bases, and 6 bases had no gene match. CDR3 length equals 15 residues. CDR3 loop: CASSFSGGSEETQYF. The DNA for the CDR3 is TGTGCCAGTAGTTTTAGCGGGGGGTCCGAAGAGACCCAGTACTTC.

V and J are TRBV29-1 and TRBJ1-5, with D possibly TRBD1 on 5 matching bases. Germline CDR1 is SQVTM and CDR2 is ANQGSEA. V lost 6 bases to trimming and J lost 0 bases, with 12 bases between them. CDR3 length equals 14 residues. CDR3 in DNA: TGCAGCGTCGCTGCGACAGATAGCAATCAGCCCCAGCATTTT. Translated: CSVAATDSNQPQHF. The full variable domain, its missing parts supplied by reference TRBV29-1 and TRBJ1-5, is SAVISQKPSRDICQRGTSLTIQCQVDSQVTMMFWYRQQPGQSLTLIATANQGSEATYESGFVIDKFPISRPNLTFSTLTVSNMSPEDSSIYLCSVAATDSNQPQHFGDGTRLSIL.

This chain uses TRBV7-2 with TRBJ2-1; possibly TRBD2 for D (6 bases). The V end was cut by 5 bases, the J end by 1 base, with 15 bases between. The CDR3 extends over 16 amino acids. Germline-derived CDR1 and CDR2 are SGHTA and FQGNSA. CDR3 coding DNA: TGTGCCAGCAGCCCTCGGGGGAGTGGATCCTACAATGAGCAGTTCTTC. Protein: CASSPRGSGSYNEQFF. The full variable domain, completed using reference TRBV7-2 and TRBJ2-1, is GAGVSQSPSNKVTEKGKDVELRCDPISGHTALYWYRQSLGQGLEFLIYFQGNSAPDKSGLPSDRFSAERTGGSVSTLTIQRTQQEDSAVYLCASSPRGSGSYNEQFFGPGTRLTVL.

The CDR3 coding sequence is TGCGCCAGCAGCTTGCTGTCACCCTCGCAGGGGGCCTTGGACGAGCAGTACTTC. Its translation: CASSLLSPSQGALDEQYF. The chain is built from TRBV5-1 and TRBJ2-7; TRBD1 aligns across 8 bases. CDR3 length: 18 residues. With V trimmed by 1 base and J by 5 bases, 17 bases remained unmatched. Germline V gene data show CDR1 as SGHRS and CDR2 as YFSETQ. The full variable domain, its missing parts supplied by reference TRBV5-1 and TRBJ2-7, is KAGVTQTPRYLIKTRGQQVTLSCSPISGHRSVSWYQQTPGQGLQFLFEYFSETQRNKGNFPGRFSGRQFSNSRSEMNVSTLELGDSALYLCASSLLSPSQGALDEQYFGPGTRLTVT.

This chain links TRBV27 with TRBJ2-1; no clear D. From germline, CDR1 is MNHEY and CDR2 SMNVEV (reference sequence). Trimming left V 2 bases short and J 7 bases short, with 27 bases between. The CDR3 runs to 19 residues. The CDR3 sequence: CASSLTPTSTRIFWNEQFF. The CDR3 region has the DNA TGTGCCAGCAGTTTAACGCCGACATCGACCCGTATTTTTTGGAATGAGCAGTTCTTC.

The genes are TRBV9 and TRBJ2-5; D uncertain. CDR1 and CDR2 (germline): SGDLS, YYNGEE. V was pared by 0 bases and J by 4 bases, with 10 bases between. This CDR3 spans 14 amino acids. The CDR3 DNA sequence: TGTGCCAGCAGCGTAGAGTCTACCACAGAGACCCAGTACTTC. Protein product: CASSVESTTETQYF.

This rearrangement joins TRBV30 to TRBJ1-5, with D unresolved. The CDR3 is 12 residues long. The germline CDR1 and CDR2 sequences are GTSNPN and SVGIG (reference sequence). V was trimmed by 1 base and J by 6 bases, leaving 7 bases between them. As DNA, the CDR3 is TGTGCCTGGAGTGATAGGAGTCAGCCCCAGCATTTT. This translates into CAWSDRSQPQHF.

The chain couples TRBV30 to TRBJ2-5; possible D gene TRBD2, 6 bases. Trimming took off 2 bases at V and 3 bases at J, with 13 bases between the two ends. The CDR3 totals 14 residues. Germline V lookup: CDR1 GTSNPN, CDR2 SVGIG (reference sequence). The CDR3 sequence is CAWSPGLPKETQYF. CDR3 DNA: TGTGCCTGGAGTCCCGGACTACCGAAAGAGACCCAGTACTTC.

The rearrangement joins TRBV18 to TRBJ2-1; TRBD2 aligns across 9 bases. The CDR3 spans 15 residues. Germline lookup yields CDR1 KGHSH and CDR2 LQKENI. The V gene end was trimmed by 2 bases and the J gene end by 4 bases; junction bases not matched to a gene: 3. CDR3: CASSPRTSGYNEQFF. CDR3 sequence (DNA): TGTGCCAGCTCACCAAGAACTAGCGGGTACAATGAGCAGTTCTTC.

The rearrangement links TRBV2 to TRBJ1-3; D may be TRBD1 (5 bases). CDR3 length: 16 amino acids. V lost 4 bases and J 0 bases, leaving 13 bases between the germline ends. Germline loops: CDR1 SNHLY, CDR2 FYNNEI. Written as DNA, the CDR3 is TGTGCCAGCAGTGGGTTGGAGGGGCTCTCTGGAAACACCATATATTTT. Translating gives CASSGLEGLSGNTIYF.

The chain recombines TRBV7-9 with TRBJ1-2, with a weak D call TRBD1 (5 bases). The ends were cut back, 0 bases at V and 7 bases at J, with 12 bases in the middle. Germline lookup yields CDR1 SEHNR and CDR2 FQNEAQ (reference sequence). This CDR3 contains 14 residues. The CDR3 DNA reads as TGTGCCAGCAGCTTAGCTGGCAGGGAGGGTGGCTACACCTTC. This encodes CASSLAGREGGYTF.

The chain is built from TRBV9 and TRBJ1-6; a possible D gene is TRBD1 (5 bases). This CDR3 has 15 residues. Between the trimmed V and J ends, which lost 4 bases and 5 bases, there was a span of 13 bases. Germline-derived CDR1 and CDR2 are SGDLS and YYNGEE. CDR3 amino acids: CASSPTDTNNSPLHF. In DNA, the CDR3 is TGTGCCAGCAGCCCGACAGACACGAATAATTCACCCCTCCACTTT.

This chain joins TRBV6-6 and TRBJ1-1; 9 bases are a match to TRBD1. Unmatched junction bases numbered 3, after V lost 4 bases and J lost 3 bases. This CDR3 is built from 14 residues. Germline V lookup: CDR1 MNHNY, CDR2 SVGAGI (reference sequence). For the CDR3, the DNA is TGTGCCAGCAGTTGGACAGGGGAGGACACTGAAGCTTTCTTT. Translation: CASSWTGEDTEAFF.

V is TRBV11-2 and J is TRBJ1-2, with TRBD1 matching 12 bases. V lost 5 bases to trimming and J lost 4 bases; unmatched junction nucleotides: 8. From germline, CDR1 is SGHAT and CDR2 FQNNGV. The CDR3 totals 16 residues. Written as DNA, the CDR3 is TGTGCCAGCAGCCTCCCCGGGACAGGGGGCTCCTATGGCTACACCTTC. Amino acid sequence: CASSLPGTGGSYGYTF.

The chain links TRBV10-3 to TRBJ2-7, with TRBD2 matching over 10 bases. V lost 6 bases, J lost 0 bases, and 2 bases stayed unmatched. Germline lookup yields CDR1 ENHRY and CDR2 SYGVKD. The CDR3 has 14 residues. CDR3 in amino acids: CAIRWTSGSYEQYF. CDR3 DNA sequence: TGTGCCATCAGATGGACTAGCGGCTCCTACGAGCAGTACTTC.

The chain links TRBV19 to TRBJ1-2, with D perhaps matching TRBD1 (6 bases). V was clipped by 5 bases and J by 4 bases, with 11 bases between them. Germline CDR1 is LNHDA and CDR2 is SQIVND (reference sequence). CDR3 size: 13 residues. CDR3 bases: TGTGCCAGTAGTCTCAGGGGCTTCTATGGCTACACCTTC. The encoded protein is CASSLRGFYGYTF. Using reference TRBV19 and TRBJ1-2 for the parts outside the CDR3, the full variable domain is DGGITQSPKYLFRKEGQNVTLSCEQNLNHDAMYWYRQDPGQGLRLIYYSQIVNDFQKGDIAEGYSVSREKKESFPLTVTSAQKNPTAFYLCASSLRGFYGYTFGSGTRLTVV.

This chain's CDR3 is CASSRTGAGSPLHF. The DNA for the CDR3 is TGTGCCAGTAGCCGGACAGGGGCAGGATCACCCCTCCACTTT. This chain links TRBV19 with TRBJ1-6; TRBD1 agrees at 9 bases. This CDR3 comprises 14 residues. The V gene end was trimmed by 6 bases and the J gene end by 10 bases; junction bases not matched to a gene: 7. CDR1 and CDR2 (germline): LNHDA, SQIVND (reference sequence).

The chain is built from TRBV10-2 and TRBJ2-7; maybe TRBD1 (5 bases). Looked up from germline, CDR1 is WSHSY and CDR2 is SAAADI. Trimming stripped 6 bases from V and 1 base from J, with 13 bases between. This CDR3 is built from 14 residues. CDR3 in DNA: TGCGCCAGCAGGGATACAGGTCAATCCTACGAGCAGTACTTC. Encoded protein: CASRDTGQSYEQYF.

This chain uses TRBV4-1 with TRBJ2-2; a possible D gene is TRBD2 (6 bases). Germline CDR1 and CDR2: MGHRA and YSYEKL. CDR3 length: 16 residues. Between the trimmed V and J ends, which lost 0 bases and 1 base, there was a span of 9 bases. CDR3 loop: CASSQDREVNTGELFF. The CDR3 DNA is TGCGCCAGCAGCCAAGACAGGGAGGTGAACACCGGGGAGCTGTTTTTT.

The chain uses TRBV5-1 and TRBJ2-1; 9 nucleotides line up with TRBD1. V dropped 2 bases and J dropped 5; count of bases not matched to a gene: 5. Germline lookup yields CDR1 SGHRS and CDR2 YFSETQ. The CDR3 has 15 residues. The CDR3 region has the DNA TGCGCCAGCAGCTTTGGGGGACAGGGTAACAATGAGCAGTTCTTC. It specifies CASSFGGQGNNEQFF.

The gene calls are TRBV4-1 and TRBJ2-1; D is uncertain. The germline gives CDR1 MGHRA, CDR2 YSYEKL. Trimming pared 4 bases from V and 0 bases from J, leaving 10 bases between. CDR3 length: 15 amino acids. In DNA, the CDR3 is TGCGCCAGCAGCCCAACTGCTAGCTCCTACAATGAGCAGTTCTTC. This gives the protein CASSPTASSYNEQFF.

The chain couples TRBV7-9 to TRBJ2-7; possibly TRBD1 for D (6 bases). The germline V and J ends were trimmed by 5 bases and 3 bases, with 17 bases remaining between them. The V gene's germline CDR1 is SEHNR and CDR2 FQNEAQ (reference sequence). This CDR3 is 15 amino acids long. The CDR3 region has the DNA TGTGCCAGCAGCATCTCCTGGGGGCGAAACTACGAGCAGTACTTC. Translating it yields CASSISWGRNYEQYF.

The sample holds many counts of this clone. The chain is built from TRBV10-1 and TRBJ1-5; TRBD1 is a possible D gene (5 bases). The V gene's germline CDR1 is WNHNN and CDR2 SYGVQD (reference sequence). CDR3 length equals 13 residues. V lost 6 bases, J lost 4 bases, and 10 bases lay in between. CDR3 nucleotide sequence: TGCGCCAGCAGCTCTCGGGGGAATCAGCCCCAGCATTTT. It encodes CASSSRGNQPQHF.

The rearrangement uses TRBV29-1 and TRBJ2-3; TRBD1 might be the D (6 bases). Trimming shortened V by 3 bases and J by 3 bases, and 16 bases separated the two germline ends. The germline CDR1 and CDR2 sequences are SQVTM and ANQGSEA. This CDR3 region has 15 residues. In DNA, the CDR3 is TGCAGCGTTGAGGTGCTGGGGGCGAGTACAGATACGCAGTATTTT. It encodes CSVEVLGASTDTQYF.

The chain carries TRBV19 and TRBJ2-6; the match to TRBD1 covers 9 bases. V lost 2 bases to trimming and J lost 0 bases; unmatched junction nucleotides: 8. This CDR3 region has 19 residues. Per the germline V gene, CDR1 is LNHDA and CDR2 is SQIVND (reference sequence). As DNA, the CDR3 is TGTGCCAGTAGTATACGTGGGGGACAGGGATACTCTGGGGCCAACGTCCTGACTTTC. Its translation is CASSIRGGQGYSGANVLTF.

The J gene is TRBJ2-2, the V gene TRBV9; D is possibly TRBD2 (6 bases). Trimming shortened V by 3 bases and J by 6 bases, and 18 bases separated the two germline ends. Germline V gene data show CDR1 as SGDLS and CDR2 as YYNGEE. The CDR3 is made up of 16 amino acids. In nucleotides, the CDR3 is TGTGCCAGCAGCGCCCCCTCGGACTACCCCCCCGGGGAGCTGTTTTTT. Its translation: CASSAPSDYPPGELFF.